The next 19 T cell receptor beta chains were all read from a single sample in a study of shared clonotypes between healthy human individuals (TCRdb year 2020). Libraries came from the immunoSEQ multiplex PCR assay. TCRdb took over this immuneACCESS table, retaining in-frame rearrangements with V and J assigned. Such tables are incomplete; in checked studies, under half of the missing clones stem from an unresolved V gene, and the remainder is unexplained. The sample records approximately 1,000,000 clones, approximately 78% of which are singletons. The top ten clones comprise under 0.6% of the sample. Material: memory CD4+ T cells from PBMCs. This specimen's cell subset or site label, per the study, means: CD45RA-negative fraction. All receptors come from a man between 18 and 35 years old in good health. Some clones in this sample may be carry-over from other donors' samples.

The V call is TRBV6-6, the J call TRBJ2-5, with D maybe TRBD2 (6 bases). The CDR3 contains 14 residues. CDR1 is MNHNY and CDR2 is SVGAGI in the germline V gene (reference sequence). Trimming left V 2 bases short and J 2 bases short, with 9 bases between. CDR3 protein: CASSYPSAQETQYF. CDR3 coding DNA: TGTGCCAGCAGTTACCCTAGCGCACAAGAGACCCAGTACTTC.

This chain joins TRBV7-2 and TRBJ2-3; D is possibly TRBD2 (5 bases). Germline-derived CDR1 and CDR2 are SGHTA and FQGNSA. This CDR3 spans 15 amino acids. V was shortened by 2 bases and J by 0 bases, with 9 bases between the two germline ends. The CDR3 loop reads CASSLLRGSTDTQYF. The DNA of the CDR3 is TGTGCCAGCAGCTTACTTCGGGGTAGCACAGATACGCAGTATTTT.

The chain links TRBV7-9 to TRBJ1-1; D remains unclear. The germline gives CDR1 SEHNR, CDR2 FQNEAQ (reference sequence). V was shortened by 1 base and J by 6 bases, with 9 bases between the two germline ends. The CDR3 totals 13 residues. CDR3 bases: TGTGCCAGCAGCTTAGATTGGACCTCTGAAGCTTTCTTT. It specifies CASSLDWTSEAFF. Combining the CDR3 with reference TRBV7-9 and TRBJ1-1 gives the whole variable domain DTGVSQNPRHKITKRGQNVTFRCDPISEHNRLYWYRQTLGQGPEFLTYFQNEAQLEKSRLLSDRFSAERPKGSFSTLEIQRTEQGDSAMYLCASSLDWTSEAFFGQGTRLTVV.

The chain employs TRBV4-1 and TRBJ2-3, with 12 bases lining up with TRBD2. Per the germline V gene, CDR1 is MGHRA and CDR2 is YSYEKL. CDR3 length equals 17 residues. The V segment lost 8 bases and the J segment 2 bases; nucleotides outside the gene matches: 11. CDR3 amino acids: CASRTSGTLGNTDTQYF. CDR3 nucleotides: TGCGCCAGCCGGACTAGCGGGACACTAGGCAACACAGATACGCAGTATTTT.

The chain links TRBV6-5 to TRBJ2-7, with 8 bases identical to TRBD2. After removal of 4 bases from V and 2 bases from J, the junction contained 4 bases not matched to a gene. The CDR3 is 14 residues long. Germline CDR1 and CDR2: MNHEY and SVGAGI. Here the CDR3 DNA reads TGTGCCAGCAGTTCCAGCGGGGGCACCTACGAGCAGTACTTC. It yields the protein CASSSSGGTYEQYF.

V gene TRBV6-6 combines with J gene TRBJ2-7; weak D call: TRBD1 (6 bases). CDR3 size: 15 residues. V lost 0 bases and J lost 5, with 14 bases in between. Germline values: CDR1 MNHNY, CDR2 SVGAGI (reference sequence). The DNA for the CDR3 is TGTGCCAGCAGTTACTCCCAGGGGAAGAGGGACGAGCAGTACTTC. The encoded protein is CASSYSQGKRDEQYF.

This clone was seen ten or more times. The gene calls are TRBV29-1 and TRBJ2-1; 7 nucleotides line up with TRBD1. The V gene's germline CDR1 is SQVTM and CDR2 ANQGSEA. CDR3 length: 13 amino acids. J lost 4 bases, V lost 3 bases, and 3 bases had no gene match. The CDR3 nucleotides are TGCAGCGTTGACGGACAGGCATACAATGAGCAGTTCTTC. Amino acid sequence: CSVDGQAYNEQFF.

The chain couples TRBV28 to TRBJ2-7, with D perhaps TRBD1 or TRBD2 (5 bases each). This CDR3 has 14 residues. V lost 4 bases and J lost 2, with 12 bases in between. Per germline, CDR1 MDHEN and CDR2 SYDVKM. The CDR3 nucleotides read TGTGCCAGCAGTTCGGGGCTAGGGACCTACGAGCAGTACTTC. Translated: CASSSGLGTYEQYF.

The CDR3 region is CSVEDTGELFF. The CDR3 bases are TGCAGCGTTGAAGACACCGGGGAGCTGTTTTTT. The V and J genes are TRBV29-1 and TRBJ2-2; D is unclear. Germline V gene sequence: CDR1 SQVTM, CDR2 ANQGSEA. There are 11 residues in the CDR3. V shed 0 bases and J shed 4 bases, with 0 bases lying between them.

This chain uses TRBV10-3 with TRBJ2-7, with 10 nucleotides matching TRBD2. Germline-derived CDR1 and CDR2 are ENHRY and SYGVKD. There are 23 residues in the CDR3. V trimming: 8 bases; J trimming: 0 bases; junction bases outside the gene matches: 31. The CDR3 DNA is TGTGCCATCGACTTACGAGATCGGACCCTCCGCCTCCGCCAGCGGGAGGGCTCCTACGAGCAGTACTTC. It specifies CAIDLRDRTLRLRQREGSYEQYF.

This chain connects TRBV19 to TRBJ2-3, with D unresolved. Germline CDR1 is LNHDA and CDR2 is SQIVND (reference sequence). V dropped 3 bases and J dropped 6 bases, with 10 bases sitting between them. This CDR3 comprises 13 residues. The CDR3 bases are TGTGCCAGTAGTATTGAGTTTTCGGATACGCAGTATTTT. Translation gives CASSIEFSDTQYF.

The chain links TRBV5-4 to TRBJ1-1; weak D call: TRBD1 (5 bases). CDR1 and CDR2 from the germline V gene are SGHNT and YYREEE (reference sequence). The CDR3 is 14 amino acids. V dropped 5 bases and J dropped 1 base, with 12 bases sitting between them. CDR3 protein: CASSLGAANTEAFF. CDR3 nucleotides: TGTGCCAGCAGTCTCGGGGCCGCGAACACTGAAGCTTTCTTT.

The chain is built from TRBV7-2 and TRBJ2-1, with D perhaps matching TRBD1 or TRBD2 (5 bases each). CDR1 is SGHTA, CDR2 FQGNSA, per germline. The germline V and J ends were trimmed by 1 base and 0 bases, with 13 bases remaining between them. CDR3 length: 17 amino acids. CDR3 sequence (DNA): TGTGCCAGCAGCTTAGTAGGGACGCCTAGCTCCTACAATGAGCAGTTCTTC. As protein: CASSLVGTPSSYNEQFF.

Written as DNA, the CDR3 is TGTGCCAGCAGTGACATATGGACATCGAACACCGGGGAGCTGTTTTTT. Encoded protein: CASSDIWTSNTGELFF. The chain employs TRBV6-1 and TRBJ2-2, with D possibly being TRBD1 (5 bases). Germline V gene sequence: CDR1 MNHNS, CDR2 SASEGT. V lost 3 bases and J lost 0, with 11 bases in between. The CDR3 sequence is 16 residues long.

The chain is built from TRBV7-2 and TRBJ2-2, with D possibly matching TRBD1 (6 bases). The germline V gene encodes CDR1 SGHTA and CDR2 FQGNSA. This CDR3 is 15 amino acids long. The V and J ends lost 5 bases and 1 base respectively, with 11 bases between them. The CDR3 DNA is TGTGCCAGCAGCGGACAGCTATTGAACACCGGGGAGCTGTTTTTT. The encoded protein is CASSGQLLNTGELFF.

This clone appeared many times. The V call is TRBV7-9, the J call TRBJ2-1; 10 bases align to TRBD2. The CDR3 is made up of 15 amino acids. J lost 6 bases, V lost 7 bases, and 9 bases had no gene match. Germline CDR1 is SEHNR and CDR2 is FQNEAQ (reference sequence). The CDR3 DNA reads TGTGCCAGCACCGGGCGGCTAGCGGGAGCCAATGAGCAGTTCTTC. This codes for CASTGRLAGANEQFF.

This clone was seen only a few times. J is TRBJ1-1 and V is TRBV28, with D hard to call. The germline V gene encodes CDR1 MDHEN and CDR2 SYDVKM. V was cut by 3 bases and J by 0 bases, with 5 bases left in between. CDR3 length: 13 residues. The CDR3: CASSLTMNTEAFF. In DNA form, the CDR3 reads TGTGCCAGCAGTTTGACTATGAACACTGAAGCTTTCTTT.

The chain links TRBV29-1 to TRBJ1-1; weak D call: TRBD1 (5 bases). There are 12 residues in the CDR3. V lost 6 bases to trimming and J lost 3 bases, with 11 bases between them. Per germline, CDR1 SQVTM and CDR2 ANQGSEA. For the CDR3, the DNA is TGCAGCGTGGGACGGGGGGACACTGAAGCTTTCTTT. This gives the protein CSVGRGDTEAFF.

The DNA for the CDR3 is TGCGCCAGCAGCCAATTCACTTCGGAGACCCAGTACTTC. Translating gives CASSQFTSETQYF. J is TRBJ2-5 and V is TRBV4-1, with unresolved D. Trimming took off 2 bases at V and 5 bases at J, with 9 bases between the two ends. The CDR3 has 13 residues. Germline values: CDR1 MGHRA, CDR2 YSYEKL.